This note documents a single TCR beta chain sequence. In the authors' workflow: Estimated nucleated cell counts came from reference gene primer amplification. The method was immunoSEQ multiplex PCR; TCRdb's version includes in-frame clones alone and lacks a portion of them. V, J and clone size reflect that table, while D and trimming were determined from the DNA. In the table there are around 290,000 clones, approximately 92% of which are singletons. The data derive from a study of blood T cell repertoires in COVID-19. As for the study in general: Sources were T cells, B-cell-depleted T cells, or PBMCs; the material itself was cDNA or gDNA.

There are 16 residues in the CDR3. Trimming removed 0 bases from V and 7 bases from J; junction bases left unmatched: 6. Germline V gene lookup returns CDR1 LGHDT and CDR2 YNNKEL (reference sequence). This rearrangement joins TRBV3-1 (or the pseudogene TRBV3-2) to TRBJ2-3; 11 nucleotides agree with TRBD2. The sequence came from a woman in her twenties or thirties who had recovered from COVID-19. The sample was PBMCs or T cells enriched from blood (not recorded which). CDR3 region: CASSQDLTSGRYTQYF. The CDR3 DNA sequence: TGTGCCAGCAGCCAAGATCTAACTAGCGGGAGATATACGCAGTATTTT.